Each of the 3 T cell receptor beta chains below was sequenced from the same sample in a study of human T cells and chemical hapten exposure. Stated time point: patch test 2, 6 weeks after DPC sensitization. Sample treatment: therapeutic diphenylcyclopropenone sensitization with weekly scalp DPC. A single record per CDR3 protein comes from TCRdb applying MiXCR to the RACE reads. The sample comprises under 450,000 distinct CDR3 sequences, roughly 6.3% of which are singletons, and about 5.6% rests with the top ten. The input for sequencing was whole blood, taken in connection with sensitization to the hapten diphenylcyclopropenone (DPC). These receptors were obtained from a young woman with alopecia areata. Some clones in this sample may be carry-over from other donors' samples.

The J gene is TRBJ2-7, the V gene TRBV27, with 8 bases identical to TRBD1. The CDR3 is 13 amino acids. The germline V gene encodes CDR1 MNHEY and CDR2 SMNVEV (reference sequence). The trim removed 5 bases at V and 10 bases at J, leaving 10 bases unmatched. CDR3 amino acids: CASSPRPDRAQYF. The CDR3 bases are TGTGCCAGCAGTCCTCGCCCGGACAGGGCCCAGTACTTC.

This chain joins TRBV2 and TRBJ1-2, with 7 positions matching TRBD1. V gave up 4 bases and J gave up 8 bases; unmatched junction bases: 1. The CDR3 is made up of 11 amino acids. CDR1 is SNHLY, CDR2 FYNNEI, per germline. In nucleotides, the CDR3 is TGTGCCAGCAGTGGGGACAGCGGCTACACCTTC. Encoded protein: CASSGDSGYTF.

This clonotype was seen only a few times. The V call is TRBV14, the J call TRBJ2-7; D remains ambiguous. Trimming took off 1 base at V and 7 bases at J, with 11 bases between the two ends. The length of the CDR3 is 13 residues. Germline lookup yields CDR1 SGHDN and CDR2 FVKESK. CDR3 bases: TGTGCCAGCAGCCAAGGTCCCCTGAGGGAGCAGTACTTC. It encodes CASSQGPLREQYF.